This T cell receptor beta chain was captured in a study of T cell responses to AZD1222 COVID-19 vaccine. Study-wide results and caveats: Donors were chiefly white British, with a greater number of females, and clonal diversity was perhaps underestimated. The span of vaccine-associated CD4 TCRs extended across spike, with dominance at 160-218 and 743-854.

This CDR3 has 11 residues. V gave up 1 base and J gave up 10 bases, with 5 bases separating them. Germline V CDR1 and CDR2: LGHDT, YNNKEL (reference sequence). Using immunoSEQ multiplex PCR, the repertoire was profiled, and TCRdb retains in-frame clones only, with some absent. In the table there are 95,000 to 100,000 clones, roughly 90% of which are singletons. Concerning this clone itself: What it binds is not known.

The chain uses TRBV3-1 (or the pseudogene TRBV3-2) and TRBJ2-1; D is undetermined. This TCR was sampled from an adult who received the AZD1222 COVID-19 vaccine. The sequencing used peripheral blood, collected 28 days after the second AZD1222 dose. This chain's CDR3 is CASSQVGEQFF. DNA of the CDR3: TGTGCCAGCAGCCAAGTAGGGGAGCAGTTCTTC.